This T cell receptor beta chain came from a study of identical twins. Study-wide points: Reduced insertions were recorded for abundant cord blood beta clonotypes, with no such pattern in memory repertoires. Not following the same donors, the study drew its conclusions from cross-sectional statistical analysis. Less excess twin sharing appeared in beta out-of-frame sequences.

This CDR3 has 14 amino acids. The V gene's germline CDR1 is SGHTS and CDR2 YDEGEE. The V end lost 6 bases, the J end lost 8 bases, and 18 bases lay between the germline ends. MiXCR was run by TCRdb on the 5' RACE reads, yielding one entry per CDR3 protein. Found here are about 190,000 distinct CDR3 sequences, around a sixth of them singletons; the top ten hold 40% to 45%. A note on this clonotype: The target antigen is unknown.

This sample was shared with a second study, whose subject was T cells expressing NK-cell markers. As that study records: The study sequenced eight donors, seven HCMV-seropositive and one seronegative.

This receptor was obtained from a woman between 18 and 29 years old in good health. This chain links TRBV5-8 with TRBJ2-1; D is tentatively TRBD1 or TRBD2 (5 bases each). Specimen: CD8+ T cells sorted from blood. The CDR3 nucleotides read TGTGCCAGCAACCCGGGACCGCCTAGGGATGAGCAGTTCTTC. Amino acids: CASNPGPPRDEQFF.